These 25 T cell receptor beta chains share one sample of origin, sequenced in a study of radiotherapy plus CTLA-4 blockade in lung cancer. Data came from immunoSEQ multiplex PCR; TCRdb stores just in-frame clones and leaves some out. The table records roughly 100,000 clones, roughly four fifths of them present only once. Here the sequenced sample was peripheral blood, taken from a patient treated with radiotherapy plus ipilimumab. The origin of the receptors is a human donor with non-small cell lung cancer who had a partial response to radiotherapy plus ipilimumab.

The chain combines TRBV6-5 with TRBJ2-2; D not resolved. This CDR3 is 15 amino acids long. The germline V and J ends were trimmed by 11 bases and 9 bases, with 25 bases remaining between them. Germline V CDR1 and CDR2: MNHEY, SVGAGI. CDR3 DNA sequence: TGTGCCTCCTTTTCACGGGTAGCTGAAAAGAGGGAGCTGTTTTTT. Translated: CASFSRVAEKRELFF.

The gene calls are TRBV15 and TRBJ2-3; 8 positions match TRBD2. Trimming removed 7 bases from V and 8 bases from J; junction bases left unmatched: 11. Looked up from germline, CDR1 is LNHNV and CDR2 is YYDKDF (reference sequence). This CDR3 contains 14 residues. The CDR3 protein is CATTKGLGGGTQYF. In DNA form, the CDR3 reads TGTGCCACCACCAAGGGACTAGGAGGGGGTACGCAGTATTTT.

The rearrangement uses TRBV7-9 and TRBJ2-1; 15 nucleotides line up with TRBD2. The germline V gene encodes CDR1 SEHNR and CDR2 FQNEAQ (reference sequence). Trimming at V came to 2 bases and at J to 5 bases, leaving 7 bases not matched to a gene. The CDR3 spans 18 residues. The CDR3 DNA is TGTGCCAGCAGCTTATTCGGGACTAGCGGGAGGAAGAACAATGAGCAGTTCTTC. It yields the protein CASSLFGTSGRKNNEQFF.

The V gene is TRBV6-1, the J gene TRBJ1-4; 9 bases agree with TRBD1. Germline CDR1 and CDR2: MNHNS and SASEGT. V dropped 5 bases and J dropped 8; count of bases not matched to a gene: 9. The CDR3 extends over 15 amino acids. The CDR3 region has the DNA TGTGCCAGCAGTTTCCGACAGGGGGTTCGCGAAAAACTGTTTTTT. This codes for CASSFRQGVREKLFF.

This clone occurred once. The rearrangement uses TRBV29-1 and TRBJ2-7; 8 positions match TRBD2. Germline V gives CDR1 SQVTM, CDR2 ANQGSEA. CDR3 length equals 12 residues. V was clipped by 1 base and J by 12 bases; unmatched bases: 8. CDR3 loop: CSVEGREAKRYF. CDR3 DNA: TGCAGCGTTGAAGGGCGGGAGGCCAAGAGGTACTTC.

The chain has TRBV7-2 and TRBJ2-7; 10 bases line up with TRBD2. J was trimmed by 3 bases and V by 5 bases; bases with no gene match: 7. Germline-derived CDR1 and CDR2 are SGHTA and FQGNSA. The CDR3 is made up of 15 amino acids. The CDR3 DNA is TGTGCCAGCAGCCCCTGGGGGACTAGCGTCTACGAGCAGTACTTC. It translates to CASSPWGTSVYEQYF.

This clone was recorded a few times. This chain uses TRBV30 with TRBJ1-1; D gene uncertain. Germline loops: CDR1 GTSNPN, CDR2 SVGIG (reference sequence). V was pared by 0 bases and J by 4 bases, with 6 bases between. The CDR3 runs 12 residues. For the CDR3, the DNA is TGTGCCTGGAGTGTCAGGCTCACTGAAGCTTTCTTT. This translates into CAWSVRLTEAFF.

The gene calls are TRBV5-4 and TRBJ2-6, with a possible D match to TRBD2 (6 bases). This CDR3 region has 15 residues. In germline, CDR1 is SGHNT, CDR2 YYREEE (reference sequence). V was trimmed by 7 bases and J by 3 bases, leaving 14 bases between them. The CDR3 reads CASQTDGSGANVLTF. The CDR3 nucleotides read TGTGCCAGCCAGACGGACGGGAGTGGGGCCAACGTCCTGACTTTC.

The chain is built from TRBV9 and TRBJ1-1; TRBD1 matches 8 bases. Germline-derived CDR1 and CDR2 are SGDLS and YYNGEE. CDR3 length: 17 residues. Germline trimming cut 5 bases from V and 6 bases from J; bases unmatched to any gene: 18. The CDR3 here is CASSRGSRGQALPEAFF. In DNA form, the CDR3 reads TGTGCCAGCAGTAGGGGGTCTAGGGGACAGGCGCTCCCTGAAGCTTTCTTT.

This clone was detected once. V and J are TRBV27 and TRBJ2-2; perhaps TRBD2 as D (5 bases). V lost 3 bases, J lost 5 bases, and 13 bases lay in between. Germline V gene sequence: CDR1 MNHEY, CDR2 SMNVEV (reference sequence). This CDR3 is built from 15 residues. CDR3 nucleotides: TGTGCCAGCAGTTTCCGGAAGGGAGTTACCGGGGAGCTGTTTTTT. It translates to CASSFRKGVTGELFF.

This clone came up a few times. The chain couples TRBV28 to TRBJ1-2, with TRBD1 matching 7 bases. This CDR3 contains 14 residues. V lost 2 bases to trimming and J lost 4 bases; unmatched junction nucleotides: 4. Looked up from germline, CDR1 is MDHEN and CDR2 is SYDVKM. CDR3 in DNA: TGTGCCAGCAGTTTAACAGGGGAGGCCTATGGCTACACCTTC. Translating it yields CASSLTGEAYGYTF.

This chain connects TRBV7-3 to TRBJ1-1; D remains unclear. CDR1 SGHTA and CDR2 FQGTGA come from the germline V gene. The CDR3 totals 13 residues. The ends were cut back, 4 bases at V and 7 bases at J, with 13 bases in the middle. The CDR3 coding sequence is TGTGCCAGCAGCTCCCGGGGTGCGGGTGAAGCTTTCTTT. It codes for CASSSRGAGEAFF.

V gene TRBV4-2 combines with J gene TRBJ2-5, with D perhaps matching TRBD2 (5 bases). Germline V gene lookup returns CDR1 LGHNA and CDR2 YNFKEQ. V dropped 1 base and J dropped 0 bases, with 12 bases sitting between them. The CDR3 covers 16 residues. The CDR3 here is CASSQGTGGYQETQYF. In DNA, the CDR3 is TGTGCCAGCAGCCAAGGGACTGGCGGGTACCAAGAGACCCAGTACTTC.

The chain carries TRBV28 and TRBJ2-5; 11 bases fit TRBD2. The CDR3 spans 18 residues. The junction had 14 bases not matched to a gene; V was cut back by 3 bases and J by 5 bases. CDR1 MDHEN and CDR2 SYDVKM come from the germline V gene. The CDR3: CASSLAGTSGSLGETQYF. In nucleotides, the CDR3 is TGTGCCAGCAGTTTGGCCGGGACTAGCGGCTCATTAGGGGAGACCCAGTACTTC.

The V call is TRBV6-5, the J call TRBJ1-4, with D perhaps TRBD1 (6 bases). This CDR3 has 15 amino acids. The germline CDR1 and CDR2 sequences are MNHEY and SVGAGI. Trimming removed 7 bases from V and 5 bases from J, with 17 bases in between. Written as DNA, the CDR3 is TGTGCCAGCACTTCCTCAGGGGCTGAGAATGAAAAACTGTTTTTT. Protein sequence: CASTSSGAENEKLFF.

The chain is built from TRBV18 and TRBJ2-5; TRBD1 matches 8 bases. Judging by the DNA end, TRBJ2-7 fits better; the J call may be wrong. The CDR3 loop spans 14 amino acids. Germline CDR1 reads KGHSH; CDR2 reads LQKENI. CDR3 loop: CASSPSQGALEQYF. CDR3 nucleotides: TGTGCCAGCTCACCCAGTCAGGGGGCCCTCGAGCAGTACTTC.

J is TRBJ2-7 and V is TRBV28; 9 positions match TRBD1. The CDR3 runs 15 residues. The germline V gene encodes CDR1 MDHEN and CDR2 SYDVKM. V trimming: 8 bases; J trimming: 1 base; junction bases outside the gene matches: 9. The CDR3 here is CASLSPGQGSYEQYF. The CDR3 DNA reads as TGTGCCAGCCTTTCTCCGGGACAGGGTTCCTACGAGCAGTACTTC.

The rearrangement joins TRBV4-1 to TRBJ1-5; possibly TRBD1 for D (6 bases). The V end lost 0 bases, the J end lost 5 bases, and 14 bases lay between the germline ends. The CDR3 runs to 16 residues. CDR1 and CDR2 from the germline V gene are MGHRA and YSYEKL. The CDR3: CASSQDTTGRDQPQHF. In DNA, the CDR3 is TGCGCCAGCAGCCAAGATACTACAGGGAGGGATCAGCCCCAGCATTTT.

The V gene is TRBV5-1, the J gene TRBJ2-3; TRBD2 matches at 10 bases. Germline values: CDR1 SGHRS, CDR2 YFSETQ. The CDR3 contains 15 residues. Trimming cost V 3 bases and J 5 bases; bases outside gene matches: 6. CDR3 in amino acids: CASSSLPSGRDTQYF. In nucleotides, the CDR3 is TGCGCCAGCAGCTCCCTTCCTAGCGGGAGAGATACGCAGTATTTT.

This chain joins TRBV29-1 and TRBJ1-2, with TRBD1 identical over 9 bases. J gave up 3 bases and V 7 bases, and 12 bases lay outside the gene matches. Germline V CDR1 and CDR2: SQVTM, ANQGSEA. The CDR3 consists of 15 residues. DNA of the CDR3: TGCAGCGCCTATTCCGGGGGACAGGGAGACTATGGCTACACCTTC. It codes for CSAYSGGQGDYGYTF.

This clone came up once. The genes are TRBV7-9 and TRBJ2-2, with TRBD2 identical over 9 bases. The junction had 5 bases not matched to a gene; V was cut back by 5 bases and J by 4 bases. The CDR3 is 15 residues long. Germline CDR1 is SEHNR and CDR2 is FQNEAQ (reference sequence). The CDR3 DNA follows: TGTGCCAGCAGCCCCGGGACTAGCCCCACCGGGGAGCTGTTTTTT. It encodes CASSPGTSPTGELFF.

V and J are TRBV28 and TRBJ1-5; D is unresolved. Trimming removed 7 bases at V and 2 bases at J, with 9 bases between. In germline, CDR1 is MDHEN, CDR2 SYDVKM. The CDR3 covers 13 residues. This chain's CDR3 is CASISTGNQPQHF. DNA of the CDR3: TGTGCCAGCATCAGCACAGGCAATCAGCCCCAGCATTTT.

This clone was detected only a few times. This chain joins TRBV28 and TRBJ2-5; 8 bases map to TRBD2. J lost 4 bases, V lost 9 bases, and 10 bases had no gene match. Germline assignment: CDR1 MDHEN and CDR2 SYDVKM. CDR3 length equals 14 residues. CDR3 nucleotides: TGTGCCAGTTCCGGGGGGGCCTATCGAGAGACCCAGTACTTC. Protein sequence: CASSGGAYRETQYF.

This clone came up once. V usage is TRBV5-5 and J usage is TRBJ1-5; possible D gene TRBD1, 6 bases. The CDR3 extends over 15 amino acids. V lost 3 bases and J lost 3, with 13 bases in between. Germline V gene lookup returns CDR1 SGHKS and CDR2 YYEKEE (reference sequence). CDR3 coding DNA: TGTGCCAGCAGCTCACAGGGAAAGGTCAATCAGCCCCAGCATTTT. This gives the protein CASSSQGKVNQPQHF.

The chain is built from TRBV11-2 and TRBJ2-1; TRBD1 might be the D (6 bases). This CDR3 is 14 amino acids long. Germline CDR1 is SGHAT and CDR2 is FQNNGV. Trimming took 4 bases from V and 6 from J, leaving 13 bases between them. CDR3 nucleotides: TGTGCCAGCAGCTCGTCGATAGGGGGCAATGAGCAGTTCTTC. As protein: CASSSSIGGNEQFF.